These 29 T cell receptor beta chains originate from one sample sequenced in a study of CD8+ T cells in alopecia areata. Extracted RNA was reverse transcribed, and the resulting cDNA served as sequencing template. The assay was immunoSEQ multiplex PCR, and TCRdb's table has in-frame clones only and misses some. Among roughly 120,000 clones listed, 55% to 65% were seen once. Sequenced input: CD4+ T cells sorted from blood. These receptor sequences come from a human donor in good health.

This rearrangement joins TRBV5-1 to TRBJ1-1; no clear D. V was cut by 1 base and J by 1 base, with 14 bases left in between. The CDR3 loop spans 16 amino acids. Germline-derived CDR1 and CDR2 are SGHRS and YFSETQ. The CDR3 loop is CASSLSGSIQNTEAFF. Written as DNA, the CDR3 is TGCGCCAGCAGCTTGTCGGGGTCGATACAGAACACTGAAGCTTTCTTT.

V and J are TRBV15 and TRBJ2-2; D call uncertain. This CDR3 is built from 12 residues. Trimming shortened V by 4 bases and J by 7 bases, and 7 bases separated the two germline ends. Germline lookup yields CDR1 LNHNV and CDR2 YYDKDF (reference sequence). CDR3 in DNA: TGTGCCACCAGCAAAGAAGGCGGGGAGCTGTTTTTT. This encodes CATSKEGGELFF.

Details on this clone: Other DNA sequences in this sample translate to the same CDR3. The V and J genes are TRBV7-2 and TRBJ1-5; no reliable D call. Trimming removed 2 bases at V and 9 bases at J, with 8 bases between. The CDR3 has 12 residues. Germline V gene lookup returns CDR1 SGHTA and CDR2 FQGNSA. CDR3 sequence: CASSLSSGPQHF. DNA of the CDR3: TGTGCCAGCAGCTTAAGTTCAGGGCCCCAGCATTTT.

J is TRBJ2-3 and V is TRBV7-9; D might be TRBD1 or TRBD2, each matching 6 bases. CDR1 and CDR2 from the germline V gene are SEHNR and FQNEAQ (reference sequence). CDR3 length: 15 amino acids. Trimming took 2 bases from V and 2 from J, leaving 11 bases between them. The CDR3 is CASSLRWGATDTQYF. The CDR3, as DNA: TGTGCCAGCAGCTTACGATGGGGGGCCACAGATACGCAGTATTTT.

The V call is TRBV25-1, the J call TRBJ1-2; D not certain. V lost 4 bases to trimming and J lost 2 bases, with 5 bases between them. This CDR3 is built from 12 residues. CDR1 MGHDK and CDR2 SYGVNS come from the germline V gene. The CDR3 spells CASSAGNYGYTF. The CDR3 DNA reads as TGTGCCAGCAGTGCAGGCAACTATGGCTACACCTTC.

V gene TRBV28 combines with J gene TRBJ2-7, with D possibly called TRBD1 or TRBD2 (6 bases each). With 4 bases removed from V and 2 bases from J, the gap between germline ends came to 15 bases. The CDR3 is 15 residues long. The germline V gene has CDR1 MDHEN and CDR2 SYDVKM. In nucleotides, the CDR3 is TGTGCCAGCAGTTCGGGGGCTGCCGCTCCCTACGAGCAGTACTTC. This sequence encodes CASSSGAAAPYEQYF.

This chain uses TRBV6-5 with TRBJ1-1; 12 nucleotides match TRBD1. This CDR3 region has 14 residues. V gave up 8 bases and J gave up 1 base; unmatched junction bases: 2. CDR1 is MNHEY and CDR2 is SVGAGI in the germline V gene. The CDR3 DNA follows: TGTGCCAGCGGGGACAGGGGGCCGAACACTGAAGCTTTCTTT. This encodes CASGDRGPNTEAFF.

This clone appeared a few times. This chain links TRBV4-1 with TRBJ2-6; 11 positions agree with TRBD1. The germline V gene has CDR1 MGHRA and CDR2 YSYEKL. V trimming: 6 bases; J trimming: 4 bases; junction bases outside the gene matches: 11. This CDR3 has 18 residues. This CDR3 is CASRRTRDRGTGANVLTF. As DNA, the CDR3 is TGCGCCAGCAGGCGGACCCGGGACAGGGGGACCGGGGCCAACGTCCTGACTTTC.

In this sample, this clone turned up a few times. The V call is TRBV25-1, the J call TRBJ2-5; tentatively, D is TRBD2 (6 bases). Trimming shortened V by 5 bases and J by 9 bases, and 22 bases separated the two germline ends. This CDR3 contains 15 residues. From germline, CDR1 is MGHDK and CDR2 SYGVNS. The CDR3 DNA sequence: TGTGCCAGCAGTAATCCCGGGACCCCCGGAGGGGCCCAGTACTTC. Residues: CASSNPGTPGGAQYF.

Only a few counts were recorded for this clone. The V gene is TRBV19, the J gene TRBJ1-2, with 9 bases lining up with TRBD1. Germline V gives CDR1 LNHDA, CDR2 SQIVND (reference sequence). This CDR3 is 15 amino acids long. V lost 3 bases to trimming and J lost 6 bases; unmatched junction nucleotides: 8. The CDR3 loop reads CASSIPQYRGHGYTF. CDR3 coding DNA: TGTGCCAGTAGTATCCCTCAATACAGGGGGCATGGCTACACCTTC.

The V and J genes are TRBV9 and TRBJ2-3, with TRBD2 matching over 7 bases. From germline, CDR1 is SGDLS and CDR2 YYNGEE. There are 15 residues in the CDR3. After removal of 1 base from V and 1 base from J, the junction contained 3 bases not matched to a gene. The CDR3 DNA is TGTGCCAGCAGCGTAATCACTAGCGGCACAGATACGCAGTATTTT. Translation gives CASSVITSGTDTQYF.

The chain uses TRBV30 and TRBJ1-2, with D perhaps matching TRBD1 (5 bases). The CDR3 extends over 14 amino acids. Per the germline V gene, CDR1 is GTSNPN and CDR2 is SVGIG (reference sequence). V lost 4 bases and J lost 0, with 12 bases in between. This CDR3 is CAWMWGNTNYGYTF. The CDR3 region has the DNA TGTGCCTGGATGTGGGGGAACACTAACTATGGCTACACCTTC.

V gene TRBV29-1 combines with J gene TRBJ1-1; perhaps TRBD1 as D (5 bases). The CDR3 loop spans 11 amino acids. V was cut by 7 bases and J by 3 bases, with 9 bases left in between. Germline CDR1 is SQVTM and CDR2 is ANQGSEA. CDR3 in DNA: TGCAGCGGAGGGGAGGACACTGAAGCTTTCTTT. This gives the protein CSGGEDTEAFF.

The gene calls are TRBV2 and TRBJ2-2; a weak D match, TRBD1 (5 bases). CDR3 length: 14 amino acids. In germline, CDR1 is SNHLY, CDR2 FYNNEI. V was shortened by 4 bases and J by 7 bases, with 13 bases between the two germline ends. The CDR3 coding sequence is TGTGCCAGCAGTGGATGGCAGGGCGGCGGGGAGCTGTTTTTT. It is translated as CASSGWQGGGELFF.

The chain carries TRBV5-4 and TRBJ2-3; D gene unclear. The CDR3 length is 13 residues. The ends were cut back, 4 bases at V and 0 bases at J, with 6 bases in the middle. Germline values: CDR1 SGHNT, CDR2 YYREEE (reference sequence). The CDR3 region has the DNA TGTGCCAGCAGCCCGGCAAGCACAGATACGCAGTATTTT. Amino acid sequence: CASSPASTDTQYF.

This chain uses TRBV18 with TRBJ2-5, with D tentatively TRBD1 (5 bases). The CDR3 is 18 residues long. Trimming left V 3 bases short and J 3 bases short, with 23 bases between. CDR1 is KGHSH, CDR2 LQKENI, per germline. The CDR3 DNA follows: TGTGCCAGCTCACCTACACGCTCGGTGACAGCAACTAAAGAGACCCAGTACTTC. Its protein is CASSPTRSVTATKETQYF.

The V call is TRBV30, the J call TRBJ1-1, with D uncertain. The germline V gene has CDR1 GTSNPN and CDR2 SVGIG (reference sequence). V was pared by 1 base and J by 12 bases, with 9 bases between. The CDR3 has 10 residues. The CDR3 region is CAWSESVTFF. Here the CDR3 DNA reads TGTGCCTGGAGTGAGTCGGTAACTTTCTTT.

The chain has TRBV5-1 and TRBJ1-6; D is uncertain. This CDR3 comprises 17 residues. The V end lost 3 bases, the J end lost 7 bases, and 20 bases lay between the germline ends. Germline V gene sequence: CDR1 SGHRS, CDR2 YFSETQ. The CDR3 region is CASSSGLGGNGNSPLHF. CDR3 nucleotides: TGCGCCAGCAGCTCCGGCCTTGGAGGGAACGGCAATTCACCCCTCCACTTT.

V gene TRBV30 combines with J gene TRBJ1-5; D is uncertain. The CDR3 loop spans 15 amino acids. V gave up 5 bases and J gave up 1 base, with 15 bases separating them. CDR1 is GTSNPN, CDR2 SVGIG, per germline (reference sequence). The CDR3 region is CAWGKTGTSNQPQHF. As DNA, the CDR3 is TGTGCCTGGGGGAAAACCGGCACAAGCAATCAGCCCCAGCATTTT.

Details on this clone: Other DNA variants within this sample encode the same CDR3. J is TRBJ1-2 and V is TRBV29-1; unclear D gene. Germline values: CDR1 SQVTM, CDR2 ANQGSEA. V lost 3 bases and J lost 6, with 5 bases in between. The CDR3 sequence is 10 residues long. In DNA form, the CDR3 reads TGCAGCGTTGACCGAGATGGCTACACCTTC. Translating it yields CSVDRDGYTF. Drawing the rest from reference TRBV29-1 and TRBJ1-2, the complete variable domain is SAVISQKPSRDICQRGTSLTIQCQVDSQVTMMFWYRQQPGQSLTLIATANQGSEATYESGFVIDKFPISRPNLTFSTLTVSNMSPEDSSIYLCSVDRDGYTFGSGTRLTVV.

In its sample, this clone was seen once. The chain links TRBV5-1 to TRBJ1-5, with TRBD1 identical over 10 bases. Germline-derived CDR1 and CDR2 are SGHRS and YFSETQ. The CDR3 is made up of 14 amino acids. The trim removed 5 bases at V and 8 bases at J, leaving 7 bases unmatched. In DNA, the CDR3 is TGCGCCAGCAGTTTGACCGGGACAGGGGAGCCCCAGCATTTT. Protein sequence: CASSLTGTGEPQHF. Full variable domain (outside the CDR3, taken from reference TRBV5-1 and TRBJ1-5): KAGVTQTPRYLIKTRGQQVTLSCSPISGHRSVSWYQQTPGQGLQFLFEYFSETQRNKGNFPGRFSGRQFSNSRSEMNVSTLELGDSALYLCASSLTGTGEPQHFGDGTRLSIL.

The chain is built from TRBV18 and TRBJ2-7, with 9 bases identical to TRBD1. V lost 3 bases and J lost 5; bases outside the gene matches: 11. There are 16 residues in the CDR3. The germline gives CDR1 KGHSH, CDR2 LQKENI. This CDR3 reads CASSPFWTGETNEQYF. For the CDR3, the DNA is TGTGCCAGCTCACCCTTCTGGACAGGGGAGACAAACGAGCAGTACTTC.

The rearrangement links TRBV6-5 to TRBJ1-2; 7 bases match TRBD1. V was clipped by 4 bases and J by 4 bases; unmatched bases: 9. CDR1 MNHEY and CDR2 SVGAGI come from the germline V gene. The CDR3 runs 15 residues. The CDR3 sequence is CASSSATGFGYGYTF. DNA of the CDR3: TGTGCCAGCAGTTCAGCGACAGGGTTCGGCTATGGCTACACCTTC.

V usage is TRBV30 and J usage is TRBJ2-2, with D possibly matching TRBD1 (6 bases). Looked up from germline, CDR1 is GTSNPN and CDR2 is SVGIG (reference sequence). V shed 3 bases and J shed 2 bases, with 13 bases lying between them. The CDR3 consists of 15 residues. The chain's CDR3 is CAWRPVGANTGELFF. DNA for the CDR3: TGTGCCTGGAGGCCCGTGGGGGCCAACACCGGGGAGCTGTTTTTT.

The count of this clone is one. The chain employs TRBV27 and TRBJ2-4, with TRBD1 identical over 9 bases. V lost 5 bases, J lost 8 bases, and 7 bases stayed unmatched. The CDR3 extends over 14 amino acids. Germline V gene data show CDR1 as MNHEY and CDR2 as SMNVEV (reference sequence). The CDR3 DNA follows: TGTGCCAGCAGTCCCCGACAGGGGGGTCACATTCAGTACTTC. Its protein is CASSPRQGGHIQYF.

V and J are TRBV2 and TRBJ1-2; 7 bases map to TRBD1. The CDR3 sequence is 14 residues long. Germline V lookup: CDR1 SNHLY, CDR2 FYNNEI. The trim removed 6 bases at V and 4 bases at J, leaving 8 bases unmatched. The CDR3 region is CASSFTGDPYGYTF. In nucleotides, the CDR3 is TGTGCCAGCAGCTTCACAGGGGATCCCTATGGCTACACCTTC.

V and J are TRBV10-3 and TRBJ2-5, with unresolved D. V lost 3 bases, J lost 3 bases, and 11 bases lay in between. The CDR3 loop spans 14 amino acids. The germline gives CDR1 ENHRY, CDR2 SYGVKD. The CDR3 bases are TGTGCCATCAGTGAAGGACGAGTGGAAGAGACCCAGTACTTC. Translating it yields CAISEGRVEETQYF.

The chain links TRBV18 to TRBJ2-7; 7 nucleotides agree with TRBD1. This CDR3 spans 14 amino acids. Germline CDR1 is KGHSH and CDR2 is LQKENI. J gave up 5 bases and V 8 bases, and 12 bases lay outside the gene matches. CDR3 sequence (DNA): TGTGCCAGCGGGCGACAGGGTCGCTTCGACGAGCAGTACTTC. It translates to CASGRQGRFDEQYF.

The V call is TRBV11-1, the J call TRBJ2-1; no clear D gene. V lost 0 bases and J lost 6, with 6 bases in between. The CDR3 is 13 amino acids. Germline CDR1 and CDR2: SGHAT and FQDESV (reference sequence). This chain's CDR3 is CASSLAQGNEQFF. CDR3 sequence (DNA): TGTGCCAGCAGCTTAGCTCAAGGCAATGAGCAGTTCTTC.